These 2 T cell receptor beta chains were sequenced from one sample in a study of blood T cell repertoires in COVID-19 (dated by TCRdb to 2020 to 2022). The library was produced with the immunoSEQ multiplex PCR assay. TCRdb limited this immuneACCESS table to in-frame rearrangements with V and J called. A share of clones is missing; checked studies link under half to unresolved V genes, and the rest is unexplained. The sample table contains a few hundred thousand clones; only one count was recorded for about 81% of them. Around 9.2% of the sample is held by the ten biggest clonotypes. The sequenced sample consisted of PBMCs or T cells enriched from blood (not recorded which). The receptor source for this set is a man in his forties or fifties who had recovered from COVID-19.

This chain links TRBV2 with TRBJ1-2; possibly TRBD1 for D (5 bases). This CDR3 region has 15 residues. The V and J ends lost 8 bases and 8 bases respectively, with 24 bases between them. From germline, CDR1 is SNHLY and CDR2 FYNNEI. CDR3 bases: TGTGCCAGCGTCCCCGAAGGGAGGGGTCTTGGCGGCTACACCTTC. Its translation: CASVPEGRGLGGYTF.

The chain carries TRBV2 and TRBJ2-7; 12 positions agree with TRBD2. This CDR3 spans 16 amino acids. After removal of 7 bases from V and 12 bases from J, the junction contained 19 bases not matched to a gene. Germline V gene lookup returns CDR1 SNHLY and CDR2 FYNNEI. CDR3 residues: CASTRFRTSGKTDRYF. The CDR3 region has the DNA TGTGCCAGCACTAGATTCCGGACTAGCGGGAAGACCGATCGGTACTTC.